The 30 T cell receptor beta chains below come from one sample, sequenced in a study of regulatory and conventional T cells in RAG deficiency. Genomic DNA came from blood conventional CD4+ T cells gated CD25-low CD127-high. Repertoires were generated with immunoSEQ multiplex PCR, while TCRdb's copy carries only in-frame clones and drops some. The sample records about 30,000 clones, 90% to 97% being singletons. These sequences were also reported in another study, on regulatory T cells. That work adds: Primers: 52 TRBV forward and 13 TRBJ reverse.

Source material: CD25- CD4+ T cells sorted from blood. The receptor set was obtained from a human donor in good health.

The chain recombines TRBV7-2 with TRBJ2-1; TRBD1 matches at 7 bases. Germline lookup yields CDR1 SGHTA and CDR2 FQGNSA. The junction had 5 bases not matched to a gene; V was cut back by 5 bases and J by 4 bases. This CDR3 is 14 amino acids long. CDR3 amino acids: CASSRDRLYNEQFF. The CDR3 bases are TGTGCCAGCAGCCGGGACAGATTATACAATGAGCAGTTCTTC.

V usage is TRBV7-9 and J usage is TRBJ1-2, with D unclear. V was pared by 5 bases and J by 3 bases, with 13 bases between. This CDR3 spans 14 amino acids. Germline CDR1 is SEHNR and CDR2 is FQNEAQ (reference sequence). CDR3 in DNA: TGTGCCAGCAGCCAAGAAGGAGCTTACTATGGCTACACCTTC. Amino acids: CASSQEGAYYGYTF.

This rearrangement joins TRBV5-5 to TRBJ2-7, with D tentatively TRBD1 (6 bases). The CDR3 has 13 amino acids. Trimming removed 3 bases from V and 3 bases from J, with 10 bases in between. Germline V gives CDR1 SGHKS, CDR2 YYEKEE (reference sequence). The CDR3 sequence: CASSSMDSYEQYF. DNA of the CDR3: TGTGCCAGCAGCTCCATGGACAGCTACGAGCAGTACTTC.

The rearrangement joins TRBV7-9 to TRBJ2-7, with 9 bases identical to TRBD2. J lost 2 bases, V lost 3 bases, and 5 bases had no gene match. Looked up from germline, CDR1 is SEHNR and CDR2 is FQNEAQ (reference sequence). The CDR3 spans 15 residues. The CDR3 sequence: CASSFLAGGTYEQYF. CDR3 coding DNA: TGTGCCAGCAGCTTCTTGGCGGGAGGGACCTACGAGCAGTACTTC. The full variable domain, rest sourced from reference TRBV7-9 and TRBJ2-7, is DTGVSQNPRHKITKRGQNVTFRCDPISEHNRLYWYRQTLGQGPEFLTYFQNEAQLEKSRLLSDRFSAERPKGSFSTLEIQRTEQGDSAMYLCASSFLAGGTYEQYFGPGTRLTVT.

The J gene is TRBJ2-5, the V gene TRBV7-3; TRBD2 might be the D (6 bases). The CDR3 has 13 amino acids. CDR1 is SGHTA, CDR2 FQGTGA, per germline. V was shortened by 5 bases and J by 1 base, with 8 bases between the two germline ends. The CDR3 region is CASSRTTQETQYF. CDR3 coding DNA: TGTGCCAGCAGCCGGACTACCCAAGAGACCCAGTACTTC.

This sequence joins TRBV7-2 and TRBJ1-1; a weak D match, TRBD1 (5 bases). The CDR3 covers 14 residues. CDR1 SGHTA and CDR2 FQGNSA come from the germline V gene. Deletions cut 2 bases from V and 1 base from J, with 8 bases between. The CDR3 DNA reads TGTGCCAGCAGCTTAATCAGGGCGAACACTGAAGCTTTCTTT. This codes for CASSLIRANTEAFF.

The genes are TRBV30 and TRBJ1-4, with D perhaps TRBD1 (5 bases). CDR1 GTSNPN and CDR2 SVGIG come from the germline V gene (reference sequence). V shed 0 bases and J shed 7 bases, with 12 bases lying between them. The CDR3 is 14 residues long. CDR3 coding DNA: TGTGCCTGGAGTGTAGGAGGGGCTCGTGAAAAACTGTTTTTT. This gives the protein CAWSVGGAREKLFF.

The V call is TRBV19, the J call TRBJ1-5; TRBD1 aligns across 8 bases. Looked up from germline, CDR1 is LNHDA and CDR2 is SQIVND (reference sequence). V shed 9 bases, J shed 2 bases, and the junction held 6 bases outside the gene matches. The CDR3 covers 14 residues. CDR3 in amino acids: CASQMGQGNQPQHF. The CDR3 region has the DNA TGTGCCAGCCAGATGGGACAGGGCAATCAGCCCCAGCATTTT.

The chain uses TRBV11-3 and TRBJ2-2, with TRBD2 as a possible D gene (6 bases). V was cut by 4 bases and J by 2 bases, with 11 bases left in between. The CDR3 is 15 residues long. CDR1 is SGHNT and CDR2 is YENEEA in the germline V gene. The CDR3 region has the DNA TGTGCCAGCAGCTCAGTCGGGGGTAACACCGGGGAGCTGTTTTTT. It is translated as CASSSVGGNTGELFF.

The rearrangement uses TRBV27 and TRBJ1-5; D unresolved. This CDR3 has 13 residues. CDR1 MNHEY and CDR2 SMNVEV come from the germline V gene (reference sequence). Trimming pared 5 bases from V and 3 bases from J, leaving 8 bases between. CDR3 nucleotide sequence: TGTGCCAGCAGTGAGCGGCTCAATCAGCCCCAGCATTTT. It codes for CASSERLNQPQHF.

The V gene is TRBV9, the J gene TRBJ2-5; 7 bases line up with TRBD2. Trimming took 0 bases from V and 2 from J; bases not matched to a gene: 7. Germline V CDR1 and CDR2: SGDLS, YYNGEE. There are 16 residues in the CDR3. The CDR3 is CASSVAPASGQETQYF. The DNA for the CDR3 is TGTGCCAGCAGCGTAGCACCGGCTAGCGGACAAGAGACCCAGTACTTC.

The V gene is TRBV6-5, the J gene TRBJ1-5; 10 bases line up with TRBD1. V trimming: 6 bases; J trimming: 5 bases; junction bases outside the gene matches: 4. CDR3 length equals 14 residues. Germline CDR1 and CDR2: MNHEY and SVGAGI. In DNA, the CDR3 is TGTGCCAGCAGCCCGGACAGGGGGTATCAGCCCCAGCATTTT. This sequence encodes CASSPDRGYQPQHF.

This clone was observed once. This chain links TRBV11-2 with TRBJ2-1; no clear D. With 1 base removed from V and 8 bases from J, the gap between germline ends came to 6 bases. The CDR3 totals 12 residues. In germline, CDR1 is SGHAT, CDR2 FQNNGV. The CDR3 loop is CASSLAQYEQFF. CDR3 nucleotides: TGTGCCAGCAGCTTAGCCCAGTATGAGCAGTTCTTC.

The rearrangement uses TRBV29-1 and TRBJ2-7, with TRBD2 as a possible D gene (5 bases). This CDR3 has 11 amino acids. Germline V gene sequence: CDR1 SQVTM, CDR2 ANQGSEA. V shed 6 bases and J shed 4 bases, with 10 bases lying between them. The chain's CDR3 is CSVGKGYEQYF. In DNA form, the CDR3 reads TGCAGCGTCGGGAAGGGATACGAGCAGTACTTC.

The rearrangement joins TRBV4-1 to TRBJ2-1, with 14 bases aligning to TRBD2. With 5 bases clipped from V and 9 bases from J, the junction kept 9 bases outside the gene matches. CDR1 and CDR2 from the germline V gene are MGHRA and YSYEKL. This CDR3 comprises 16 residues. The CDR3 DNA reads TGCGCCAGCAGCTTCGGGACTAGCGGGAGTTGGGGTGAGCAGTTCTTC. Translated, it gives CASSFGTSGSWGEQFF.

The chain employs TRBV5-6 and TRBJ2-7; D remains ambiguous. Per the germline V gene, CDR1 is SGHDT and CDR2 is YYEEEE. The CDR3 covers 16 residues. Trimming left V 0 bases short and J 0 bases short, with 13 bases between. CDR3 nucleotide sequence: TGTGCCAGCAGCTTGGCCCCGAGTAGGAGCTCCTACGAGCAGTACTTC. Its translation is CASSLAPSRSSYEQYF.

The chain carries TRBV7-2 and TRBJ2-1; a possible D gene is TRBD2 (7 bases). The CDR3 has 15 amino acids. V was shortened by 2 bases and J by 7 bases, with 15 bases between the two germline ends. CDR1 and CDR2 (germline): SGHTA, FQGNSA. The CDR3 bases are TGTGCCAGCAGCTTAACTGGGGGGGCCGGGAATGAGCAGTTCTTC. Amino acid sequence: CASSLTGGAGNEQFF.

The chain recombines TRBV6-5 with TRBJ1-5; a possible D gene is TRBD1 (6 bases). This CDR3 is 14 amino acids long. Germline V gives CDR1 MNHEY, CDR2 SVGAGI. V was trimmed by 8 bases and J by 7 bases, leaving 18 bases between them. The CDR3 DNA sequence: TGTGCCAGCTCTGGGCAGGTAGGGGGACAGCCCCAGCATTTT. Translating it yields CASSGQVGGQPQHF.

The V call is TRBV5-1, the J call TRBJ2-2, with D maybe TRBD1 (6 bases). V shed 9 bases and J shed 1 base, with 10 bases lying between them. This CDR3 contains 13 residues. CDR1 SGHRS and CDR2 YFSETQ come from the germline V gene. This chain's CDR3 is CAIQGENTGELFF. The CDR3 region has the DNA TGCGCCATACAGGGAGAGAACACCGGGGAGCTGTTTTTT.

The V call is TRBV6-4, the J call TRBJ1-1, with a weak D call TRBD1 (5 bases). Germline CDR1 is MRHNA and CDR2 is SNTAGT. Trimming took 4 bases from V and 1 from J, leaving 10 bases between them. There are 14 residues in the CDR3. CDR3 nucleotides: TGTGCCAGCAGTGTTCACAGGTGGAACACTGAAGCTTTCTTT. Translated, it gives CASSVHRWNTEAFF.

CDR3 residues: CASRPAGQGKFGYGYTF. CDR3 DNA sequence: TGTGCCAGCAGACCTGCCGGACAGGGTAAATTTGGCTATGGCTACACCTTC. V is TRBV7-2 and J is TRBJ1-2; the match to TRBD1 covers 8 bases. V lost 6 bases and J lost 4; bases outside the gene matches: 16. Germline CDR1 SGHTA, CDR2 FQGNSA. This CDR3 is 17 amino acids long.

This chain joins TRBV27 and TRBJ1-4; a weak D match, TRBD1 (6 bases). The germline V gene has CDR1 MNHEY and CDR2 SMNVEV (reference sequence). The length of the CDR3 is 15 residues. The V and J ends lost 5 bases and 13 bases respectively, with 23 bases between them. This CDR3 is CASSLNKGTRALLFF. The CDR3 bases are TGTGCCAGCAGTCTAAATAAAGGGACACGGGCCTTACTGTTTTTT.

The V and J genes are TRBV19 and TRBJ1-5; D unclear. This CDR3 is 14 amino acids long. With 7 bases removed from V and 6 bases from J, the gap between germline ends came to 16 bases. From germline, CDR1 is LNHDA and CDR2 SQIVND (reference sequence). CDR3 in amino acids: CASIEWGGPQPQHF. CDR3 DNA sequence: TGTGCCAGTATTGAGTGGGGAGGTCCTCAGCCCCAGCATTTT.

The chain recombines TRBV5-6 with TRBJ2-1; D unresolved. CDR1 is SGHDT, CDR2 YYEEEE, per germline. The V end was cut by 0 bases, the J end by 7 bases, with 14 bases between. This CDR3 spans 15 amino acids. As DNA, the CDR3 is TGTGCCAGCAGCTTGGCTTTAGCCGGGTGGAATGAGCAGTTCTTC. Residues: CASSLALAGWNEQFF.

This chain connects TRBV18 to TRBJ2-3; D is perhaps TRBD2 (7 bases). With 4 bases removed from V and 4 bases from J, the gap between germline ends came to 15 bases. Germline V lookup: CDR1 KGHSH, CDR2 LQKENI. CDR3 length: 15 residues. The CDR3 is CASSLLPGGPDTQYF. The CDR3 nucleotides are TGTGCCAGCTCACTCCTCCCGGGGGGCCCAGATACGCAGTATTTT.

The CDR3 coding sequence is TGCGCCAGCAGCCACCCACAGGGCAGCTCCTACGAGCAGTACTTC. It encodes CASSHPQGSSYEQYF. The V call is TRBV4-1, the J call TRBJ2-7; tentative D call: TRBD1 (6 bases). This CDR3 spans 15 amino acids. CDR1 and CDR2 (germline): MGHRA, YSYEKL. Trimming removed 3 bases from V and 0 bases from J, with 12 bases in between.

The V and J genes are TRBV28 and TRBJ1-1; TRBD1 might be the D (6 bases). Deletions cut 11 bases from V and 3 bases from J, with 25 bases between. Germline-derived CDR1 and CDR2 are MDHEN and SYDVKM. This CDR3 has 16 amino acids. The CDR3 nucleotides read TGTGCCGCACGAGGGAGTTCACTACCAGGGGACACTGAAGCTTTCTTT. This gives the protein CAARGSSLPGDTEAFF.

The chain carries TRBV6-6 and TRBJ2-7; D uncertain. Trimming removed 2 bases at V and 2 bases at J, with 10 bases between. The CDR3 is made up of 14 amino acids. Germline CDR1 is MNHNY and CDR2 is SVGAGI (reference sequence). The CDR3 protein is CASSYGVDAYEQYF. CDR3 nucleotides: TGTGCCAGCAGTTACGGAGTCGACGCCTACGAGCAGTACTTC.

The chain uses TRBV7-2 and TRBJ2-5; 9 bases are shared with TRBD2. The CDR3 spans 14 residues. CDR1 is SGHTA, CDR2 FQGNSA, per germline. With 5 bases clipped from V and 6 bases from J, the junction kept 7 bases outside the gene matches. DNA for the CDR3: TGTGCCAGCAGCCATAGCGGGAGTGGTAAGACCCAGTACTTC. Amino acids: CASSHSGSGKTQYF.

This chain connects TRBV19 to TRBJ2-1, with TRBD2 identical over 9 bases. Germline assignment: CDR1 LNHDA and CDR2 SQIVND (reference sequence). This CDR3 is 14 amino acids long. J was trimmed by 5 bases and V by 5 bases; bases with no gene match: 4. CDR3 DNA sequence: TGTGCCAGTAGTTCGGGACTAGCCGACAATGAGCAGTTCTTC. Protein: CASSSGLADNEQFF. The full variable domain, its missing parts supplied by reference TRBV19 and TRBJ2-1, is DGGITQSPKYLFRKEGQNVTLSCEQNLNHDAMYWYRQDPGQGLRLIYYSQIVNDFQKGDIAEGYSVSREKKESFPLTVTSAQKNPTAFYLCASSSGLADNEQFFGPGTRLTVL.